The clone carrying this T cell receptor beta chain was detected ten times or more. Its antigen is currently unknown. V shed 1 base and J shed 8 bases, with 14 bases lying between them. Germline CDR1 KGHSH, CDR2 LQKENI. The CDR3 consists of 15 residues. Generated by immunoSEQ multiplex PCR, the TCRdb table keeps only in-frame clones and is missing some. The data contain around 300,000 clones, around four fifths of them singletons. This record belongs to a study of cytotoxic CD8 clonotypes in ibrutinib-treated CLL. Study results and caveats: Rare overall, public clonotypes shrank or held steady under therapy.

The sequences come from PBMCs, collected before ibrutinib treatment. The TCR comes from a human donor with chronic lymphocytic leukemia. V and J are TRBV18 and TRBJ1-4; D is undetermined. CDR3 residues: CASSPRSELGEKLFF. The CDR3 nucleotides are TGTGCCAGCTCACCACGGAGCGAACTCGGGGAAAAACTGTTTTTT.